Given below is one T cell receptor beta chain in context. The entry originates in a study of cytomegalovirus exposure and HLA in healthy donors. There are 14 residues in the CDR3. CDR1 is SGHRS, CDR2 YFSETQ, per germline. The V and J ends lost 4 bases and 9 bases, in that order; junction bases with no gene match: 11. Measured with immunoSEQ multiplex PCR; TCRdb has only the in-frame clones, and not every one. The sample lists over 85,000 clones; approximately 88% were seen once. Sequenced sample: PBMCs. This chain links TRBV5-1 with TRBJ2-7, with TRBD1 identical over 9 bases. The TCR comes from a young woman in good health and CMV-seropositive. CDR3 in amino acids: CASSPQGQGYRQYF. CDR3 DNA: TGCGCCAGCAGCCCCCAGGGACAGGGATATAGGCAGTACTTC. Looking up the rest from reference TRBV5-1 and TRBJ2-7 gives the full variable domain: KAGVTQTPRYLIKTRGQQVTLSCSPISGHRSVSWYQQTPGQGLQFLFEYFSETQRNKGNFPGRFSGRQFSNSRSEMNVSTLELGDSALYLCASSPQGQGYRQYFGPGTRLTVT.